The rows below give T cell receptor beta chains drawn from one sample of a study of T cell repertoires in cytomegalovirus infection. Using its own MiXCR run on the reads, TCRdb lists one record per CDR3 protein. The table includes hundreds of thousands of distinct CDR3 sequences, 20% to 25% detected once. Sequenced input: CD8+ T cells from PBMCs. The receptors derive from a human donor in good health (CMV status not recorded). Some clones in this sample may be carry-over from other donors' samples. The conserved cysteine and the conserved F or W are not part of the CDR3 here. Some rows have no size entry. The others give once, few or many, or a class for an expanded clone.

j_gene	abundance	v_gene	CDR3aa
TRBJ2-1	few	TRBV7-7	ASSLGRNNEQF
TRBJ2-3	.	TRBV28	ASSRDRGLTDTQY
TRBJ1-5	.	TRBV6-1	ASSVAHFNQPHH
TRBJ1-2	.	TRBV27	ASSLAARGGYT
TRBJ1-2	.	TRBV27	ASSTSRGLDGYT
TRBJ2-1	.	TRBV29-1	SVVVANEQF
TRBJ2-1	few	TRBV6-2/TRBV6-3	ASRAGTGGINEQF
TRBJ2-5	few	TRBV19	ASSILGGDQETQY
TRBJ1-3	.	TRBV13	ASSSRDGNSGNTIY
TRBJ2-3	.	TRBV28	ASSLEGGQQDTQY
TRBJ1-6	few	TRBV7-6	ASSHDKWDPYNSPLH
TRBJ2-1	few	TRBV29-1	SVEGDRDRVSYNEQF
TRBJ2-7	few	TRBV6-2/TRBV6-3	ASSYTVSYEQY
TRBJ2-3	many	TRBV28	ASSATGGGTDTQY
TRBJ2-3	many	TRBV12-5	ASGNAAGLFTDTQY
TRBJ2-1	few	TRBV14	ASSQEVTRKYNEQF
TRBJ2-1	.	TRBV20-1	SARDRLAGATYNEQF
TRBJ2-5	many	TRBV6-5	ASSPSLAEQETQY
TRBJ2-5	many	TRBV28	ASSSGQGLRETQY
TRBJ1-1	many	TRBV28	ASSLIQGWSEAF
TRBJ1-1	many	TRBV7-8	ASSFQSGFAEAF
TRBJ1-4	.	TRBV4-3	ASSQDAGTVTEKLF
TRBJ2-1	.	TRBV6-1	ASNGGGAEQF